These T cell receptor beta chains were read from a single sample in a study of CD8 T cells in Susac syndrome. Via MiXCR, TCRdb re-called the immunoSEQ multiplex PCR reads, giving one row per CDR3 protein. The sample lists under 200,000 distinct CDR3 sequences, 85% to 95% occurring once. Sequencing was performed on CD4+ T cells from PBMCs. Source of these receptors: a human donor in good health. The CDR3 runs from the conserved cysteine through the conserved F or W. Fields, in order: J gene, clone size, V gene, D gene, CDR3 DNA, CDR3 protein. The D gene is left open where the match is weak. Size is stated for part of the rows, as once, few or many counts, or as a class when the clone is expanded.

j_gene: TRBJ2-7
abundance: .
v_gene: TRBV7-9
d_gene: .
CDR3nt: TGTGCCAGCAGCTTAGCCGGGCAGGTGGCCTACGAGCAGTACTTC
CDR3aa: CASSLAGQVAYEQYF

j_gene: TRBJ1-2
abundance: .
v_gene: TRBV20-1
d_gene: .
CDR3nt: TGCAGTGCTGGGTACTATGGCTACACCTTC
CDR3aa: CSAGYYGYTF

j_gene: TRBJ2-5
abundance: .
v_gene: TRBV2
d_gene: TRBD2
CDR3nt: TGTGCCAGCAGTGACCGGGGACTAGCGGGAGGCCCGACCCAGTACTTC
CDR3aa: CASSDRGLAGGPTQYF

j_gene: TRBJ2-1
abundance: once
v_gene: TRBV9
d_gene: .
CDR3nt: TGTGCCAGCAGCGTAGACCCCTACTCCTACAATGAGCAGTTCTTC
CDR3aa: CASSVDPYSYNEQFF

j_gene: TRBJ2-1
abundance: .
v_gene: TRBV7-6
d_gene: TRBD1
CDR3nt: TGTGCCAGCAGCCCGACAGGGGACGTACATGAGCAGTTCTTC
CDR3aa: CASSPTGDVHEQFF

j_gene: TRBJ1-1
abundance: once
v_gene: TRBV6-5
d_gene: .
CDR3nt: TGTGCCAGCAGTTTTAGGGGGGCTGAAGCTTTCTTT
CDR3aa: CASSFRGAEAFF

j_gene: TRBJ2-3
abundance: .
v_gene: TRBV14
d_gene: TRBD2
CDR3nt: TGTGCCAGCAGCCTGGGACTAGCGTGGGATACGCAGTATTTT
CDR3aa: CASSLGLAWDTQYF

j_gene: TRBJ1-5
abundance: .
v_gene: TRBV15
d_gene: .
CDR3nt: TGTGCCACCAGCAGAGAGGACCGGAGTTGGGCCCAGCATTTT
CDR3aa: CATSREDRSWAQHF

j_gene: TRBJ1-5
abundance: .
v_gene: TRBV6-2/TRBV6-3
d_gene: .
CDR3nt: TGTGCCAGCAGCCTCGCGTCTCAGCCCCAGCATTTT
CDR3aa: CASSLASQPQHF

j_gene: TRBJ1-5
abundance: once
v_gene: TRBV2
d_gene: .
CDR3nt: TGTGCCAGCACCGAAGGGCGGAACAATCAGCCCCAGCATTTT
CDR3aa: CASTEGRNNQPQHF

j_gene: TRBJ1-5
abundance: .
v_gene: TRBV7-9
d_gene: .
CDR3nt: TGTGCCAGCAGCTTAGGCAGCAATAGCAATCAGCCCCAGCATTTT
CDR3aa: CASSLGSNSNQPQHF

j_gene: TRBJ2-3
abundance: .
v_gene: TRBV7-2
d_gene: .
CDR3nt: TGTGCCAGCAGCCTACGACAGGAGTTTGGCGGGGGCGATACGCAGTATTTT
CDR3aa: CASSLRQEFGGGDTQYF

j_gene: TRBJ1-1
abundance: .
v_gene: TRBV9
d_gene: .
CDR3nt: TGTGCCAGCACCCCGATCAAAGAGACAAGGGCTTTCTTT
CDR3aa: CASTPIKETRAFF

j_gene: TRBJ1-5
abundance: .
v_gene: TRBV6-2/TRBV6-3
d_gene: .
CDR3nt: TGTGCCAGCAGTTACTCTTTCGCAACTCAGCCCCAGCATTTT
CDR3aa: CASSYSFATQPQHF

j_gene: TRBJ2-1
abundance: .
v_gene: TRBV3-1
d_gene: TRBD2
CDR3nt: TGTGCCAGCAGCCAAGACAATAGCGGGAGTAGGAATGAGCAGTTCTTC
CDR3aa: CASSQDNSGSRNEQFF

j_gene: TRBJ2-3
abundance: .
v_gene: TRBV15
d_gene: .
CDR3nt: TGTGCCACCAGCAGAGAAAGGAACCCGTCGACCCAGCTAGACACAGATACGCAGTATTTT
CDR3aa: CATSRERNPSTQLDTDTQYF

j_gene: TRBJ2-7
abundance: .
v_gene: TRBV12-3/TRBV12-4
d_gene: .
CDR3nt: TGTGCCAGCAGAACCCAAGGAGGGCCCGAGCAGTACTTC
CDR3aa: CASRTQGGPEQYF

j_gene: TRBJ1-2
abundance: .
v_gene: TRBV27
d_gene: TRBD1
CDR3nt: TGTGCCAGCAGTATGACAGGGATCTATGGCTACACCTTC
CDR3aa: CASSMTGIYGYTF

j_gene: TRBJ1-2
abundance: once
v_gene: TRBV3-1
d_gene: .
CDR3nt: TGTGCCAGCAGCCAGAGGGGCTCCTATGGCTACACCTTC
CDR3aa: CASSQRGSYGYTF

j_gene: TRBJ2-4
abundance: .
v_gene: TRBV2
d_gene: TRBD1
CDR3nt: TGTGCCAGCGGAGGACAGGGATGGTCCAAAAACATTCAGTACTTC
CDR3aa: CASGGQGWSKNIQYF

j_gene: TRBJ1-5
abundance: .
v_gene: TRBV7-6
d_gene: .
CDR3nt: TGTGCCAGCAGCTTAGATGAGGGTAAGCCCCAGCATTTT
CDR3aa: CASSLDEGKPQHF

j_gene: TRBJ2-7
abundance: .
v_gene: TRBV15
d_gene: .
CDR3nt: TGTGCCACCAGCAGAGTTGGGGGGCAACACGAGCAGTACTTC
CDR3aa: CATSRVGGQHEQYF

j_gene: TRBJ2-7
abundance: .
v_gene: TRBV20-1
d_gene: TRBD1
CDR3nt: TGCAGTGCTAGAGTAGGGACAGGCCCCGTCGAGCAGTACTTC
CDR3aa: CSARVGTGPVEQYF

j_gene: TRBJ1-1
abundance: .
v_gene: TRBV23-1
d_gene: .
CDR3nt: TGCGCCATCGGCGTTAACTACACTGAAGCTTTCTTT
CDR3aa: CAIGVNYTEAFF

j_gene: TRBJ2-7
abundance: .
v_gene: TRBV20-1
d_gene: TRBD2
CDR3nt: TGCAGTGCTAGAGAAGGGGGACTAGCGTACGAGCAGTACTTC
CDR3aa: CSAREGGLAYEQYF